Sequencing of this T cell receptor beta chain was carried out in a study of PD-L1 blockade in urothelial cancer (dated 2017 in TCRdb). A note on the overall study: Every patient began therapy in 2014 and was given atezolizumab 1,200 mg intravenously every 3 weeks. About 90% of the roughly 29 patients were males with bladder-origin urothelial cancer, and about 65% of the roughly 30 reported a prior smoking history. Patients had an ECOG performance status of 0 or 1 and had received between 0 and 3 prior chemotherapy regimens. Blood samples were analyzed at 3 weeks after treatment start (second dose) and at 6 weeks after treatment start. Blood samples gave median yields of around 140,000 T cells and more than 80,000 unique TCRs, along with a median clonality of around 0.075. Somatic, immune and clinical correlates of response to PD-L1 blockade with atezolizumab in urothelial cancer were the focus of an exploratory multi-omic analysis. TCR sequencing covered pretreatment tumor samples and matched, serially collected peripheral blood taken before and after atezolizumab treatment. Durable clinical benefit meant progression-free survival longer than 6 months, and TCR features were also tested against progression-free and overall survival. In the same patients, whole exome sequencing and RNA sequencing of pretreatment tumors were performed in addition to TCR sequencing. Durable clinical benefit was achieved by nine patients but not by the remaining 20. Pretreatment blood TCR-seq was available for around 29 patients, at least one posttreatment blood collection was obtained for 24 patients, and tumor TCR-seq was available for 24 patients.

Synthetic TCR analog templates were spiked into each PCR to estimate absolute template abundance from read counts. The immunoSEQ assay used bias-controlled V and J gene primers to amplify TCRbeta CDR3 regions from genomic DNA. Sequencing of rearranged TCRbeta segments was done at approximately 20X coverage. The study's processing was this. Sequencing errors were corrected by clustering, and CDR3s were annotated against IMGT so that V, D and J genes could be assigned. Downstream analyses used only productive TCRbeta rearrangements, leaving out any out-of-frame or stop-codon sequences. To compute clonality, Shannon entropy was normalized by the log of the number of unique productive sequences and then subtracted from one. Clones differing between time points or between blood and tumor were identified using Fisher's exact test with Benjamini-Hochberg correction, with an adjusted p below 0.01 applied as the threshold. Sourced from immuneACCESS, this table was stored by TCRdb with only in-frame sequences that have V and J called. A share of the clones is absent; for the studies checked, an unresolved V gene accounts for under half, and the remainder has no known explanation. That table supplies the V and J calls and clone size; D and trimming were determined from the DNA. This sample holds around 100,000 clones; about nine tenths were observed only once. The ten largest clonotypes hold 0.8% to 1% of the sample.

Details on this clone: Its target antigen remains unknown. No base-level quality is on record; no much larger clone is a single base apart.

Results the study describes overall, beyond this receptor: Improved progression-free and overall survival was found to be associated with pretreatment peripheral blood TCR clonality below the median. At 3 weeks after the start of treatment, tumor-associated TCR clones in peripheral blood had expanded more in patients with durable benefit (n of about 20, p = 0.022). Because the sample size was small (n of about 29) and many exploratory analyses were performed, the results are intended to be hypothesis-generating.

A total of 25 to 35 patients with locally advanced or metastatic urothelial carcinoma, treated at Memorial Sloan Kettering on a trial protocol, made up the cohort. Peripheral blood mononuclear cells were collected pretreatment and during treatment, with between 1 and 8 total time points per patient. The Qiagen DNeasy Blood extraction kit was used to purify genomic DNA from total PBMCs and from tumor samples. PBMCs were collected pretreatment and during treatment, and were isolated and stored as previously described. Ends trimmed: V by 5 bases, J by 2 bases; bases unmatched to a gene: 4. The CDR3, from cysteine to phenylalanine, totals 15 residues. The DNA shown is the 45-base CDR3, in frame from base 1. CDR1 LNHDA and CDR2 SQIVND were looked up in the germline V gene (reference sequence).

The TCR originated in a woman of 80 years or more with urothelial cancer. Sequences were derived from PBMCs, sampled around atezolizumab (anti-PD-L1) treatment. This chain joins TRBV19 to TRBJ1-5; 9 nucleotides in the junction match TRBD1. The DNA sequence follows: TGTGCCAGTAGTCGGACAGGGGAAGGCAATCAGCCCCAGCATTTT. It specifies CASSRTGEGNQPQHF.